These 5 T cell receptor beta chains were all obtained from the same sample, sequenced in a study of cytomegalovirus exposure and HLA in healthy donors. Some clones are missing from TCRdb's copy, which holds only in-frame ones; the method was immunoSEQ multiplex PCR. Of roughly 50,000 clones listed, roughly 90% are singletons. Sequencing was done on a sample of PBMCs. The receptors were gathered from a man aged 18 to 30 in good health and CMV-seronegative.

This sequence joins TRBV7-2 and TRBJ2-3; perhaps TRBD1 as D (5 bases). CDR1 is SGHTA, CDR2 FQGNSA, per germline. V was shortened by 7 bases and J by 1 base, with 21 bases between the two germline ends. The CDR3 consists of 17 residues. CDR3 DNA sequence: TGTGCCAGCACACTCCCTGGGGCCCAATGGGGCACAGATACGCAGTATTTT. Translating gives CASTLPGAQWGTDTQYF.

The chain combines TRBV19 with TRBJ1-2; D ambiguous. The CDR3 is 14 amino acids. Germline CDR1 reads LNHDA; CDR2 reads SQIVND (reference sequence). Between the trimmed V and J ends, which lost 4 bases and 5 bases, there was a span of 14 bases. The CDR3 here is CASSTTTESYGYTF. CDR3 sequence (DNA): TGTGCCAGTAGTACGACCACGGAGTCATATGGCTACACCTTC. The variable domain in full, completed from reference TRBV19 and TRBJ1-2, reads DGGITQSPKYLFRKEGQNVTLSCEQNLNHDAMYWYRQDPGQGLRLIYYSQIVNDFQKGDIAEGYSVSREKKESFPLTVTSAQKNPTAFYLCASSTTTESYGYTFGSGTRLTVV.

The chain carries TRBV5-5 and TRBJ1-5; 10 positions match TRBD1. Germline CDR1 and CDR2: SGHKS and YYEKEE (reference sequence). The CDR3 sequence is 15 residues long. The junction had 5 bases not matched to a gene; V was cut back by 1 base and J by 7 bases. The CDR3 bases are TGTGCCAGCAGCTTGTTGGGGGACAGGGGCCAGCCCCAGCATTTT. Its translation: CASSLLGDRGQPQHF.

The chain couples TRBV5-1 to TRBJ2-5; D perhaps matches TRBD2 (5 bases). Germline assignment: CDR1 SGHRS and CDR2 YFSETQ. V lost 0 bases to trimming and J lost 3 bases, with 6 bases between them. This CDR3 contains 13 residues. The CDR3 DNA follows: TGCGCCAGCAGCTTGGCGGGGAAAGAGACCCAGTACTTC. Its translation is CASSLAGKETQYF.

The chain employs TRBV2 and TRBJ1-1, with a weak D call TRBD1 (5 bases). The CDR3 totals 12 residues. V was cut by 3 bases and J by 4 bases, with 6 bases left in between. Per germline, CDR1 SNHLY and CDR2 FYNNEI. The CDR3 reads CASSEGPTEAFF. The CDR3 DNA reads as TGTGCCAGCAGTGAGGGGCCCACTGAAGCTTTCTTT. The full variable domain, in which reference TRBV2 and TRBJ1-1 provide the parts outside the CDR3, is EPEVTQTPSHQVTQMGQEVILRCVPISNHLYFYWYRQILGQKVEFLVSFYNNEISEKSEIFDDQFSVERPDGSNFTLKIRSTKLEDSAMYFCASSEGPTEAFFGQGTRLTVV.